This TCR beta chain derives from a study of OX40 agonist ivuxolimab in advanced cancers. The CDR3 runs 13 residues. The germline CDR1 and CDR2 sequences are SEHNR and FQNEAQ (reference sequence). J gave up 7 bases and V 6 bases, and 7 bases lay outside the gene matches. Clones were read by immunoSEQ multiplex PCR, and TCRdb kept only the in-frame ones, dropping some. The sample records 65,000 to 75,000 clones, roughly 85% being singletons. The material was CD4+ or CD8+ T cells sorted from blood, obtained in a trial of the OX40 agonist ivuxolimab. This chain links TRBV7-9 with TRBJ1-2; 8 nucleotides align to TRBD1. The TCR was taken from an adult with an advanced solid tumor such as melanoma, head and neck, liver or kidney cancer. The CDR3 nucleotides read TGTGCCAGCAGGAATGCAGGGGGCGCTGGCTACACCTTC. This translates into CASRNAGGAGYTF.